One sample yielded the 5 T cell receptor beta chains listed below, sequenced in a study of blood T cell repertoires in COVID-19. Libraries were prepared by immunoSEQ multiplex PCR; TCRdb keeps only in-frame clonotypes and omits some of them. This sample has roughly 75,000 clones, with about 74% found just once. Input material: peripheral blood. The receptor set was obtained from a human donor with acute or convalescent COVID-19. The donor label of this sample is uncertain.

This rearrangement joins TRBV7-8 to TRBJ1-1, with a weak D call TRBD1 (5 bases). With 4 bases removed from V and 0 bases from J, the gap between germline ends came to 12 bases. The length of the CDR3 is 15 residues. CDR1 and CDR2 (germline): SGHVS, FQNEAQ. The CDR3 loop is CASSYRQSVNTEAFF. The CDR3 DNA is TGTGCCAGCAGCTACCGACAGTCAGTGAACACTGAAGCTTTCTTT.

This chain connects TRBV23-1 to TRBJ2-4; no clear D. TRBV23-1 is marked as an open reading frame, function uncertain. The CDR3 sequence is 14 residues long. Trimming removed 5 bases at V and 0 bases at J, with 8 bases between. CDR3 nucleotides: TGCGCCAGCAGTACGTCACAAGCCAAAAACATTCAGTACTTC. This codes for CASSTSQAKNIQYF.

The J gene is TRBJ2-3, the V gene TRBV24-1; TRBD1 aligns across 7 bases. Trimming at V came to 9 bases and at J to 3 bases, leaving 8 bases not matched to a gene. This CDR3 has 14 residues. Germline V lookup: CDR1 KGHDR, CDR2 SFDVKD. The CDR3 DNA reads as TGTGCCACCCAGAAGGGGGCTAGAACAGATACGCAGTATTTT. It codes for CATQKGARTDTQYF.

The CDR3 loop is CASLDRIGSGNTIYF. DNA of the CDR3: TGTGCCAGCCTAGATCGGATCGGTTCGGGAAACACCATATATTTT. The V and J genes are TRBV3-1 (or the pseudogene TRBV3-2) and TRBJ1-3; the D is unclear. Germline CDR1 is LGHDT and CDR2 is YNNKEL (reference sequence). The CDR3 is 15 residues long. V lost 8 bases and J lost 4, with 18 bases in between.

The CDR3 DNA sequence: TGTGCCAGCAGTGAAAGGACAGGACGGAGCTACACCTTC. This translates into CASSERTGRSYTF. The chain links TRBV6-1 to TRBJ1-2; 7 bases are shared with TRBD1. The J segment lost 9 bases and the V segment lost 2 bases, leaving 6 bases of the junction unmatched. The germline CDR1 and CDR2 sequences are MNHNS and SASEGT. The CDR3 extends over 13 amino acids.